One sample yielded the 27 T cell receptor beta chains listed below, sequenced in a study of blood T cell repertoires in COVID-19. The method was immunoSEQ multiplex PCR; TCRdb's version includes in-frame clones alone and lacks a portion of them. Of about 74,000 clones detected, 88% appear once; the ten largest clones hold 5.5% to 7.5%. The sequenced sample consisted of peripheral blood. These receptors all come from a woman of 80 years or more with acute or convalescent COVID-19.

The chain couples TRBV11-3 to TRBJ2-7, with TRBD2 matching 7 bases. The CDR3 sequence is 13 residues long. Germline V gives CDR1 SGHNT, CDR2 YENEEA. V lost 5 bases, J lost 4 bases, and 5 bases stayed unmatched. In DNA, the CDR3 is TGTGCCAGCAGCAGGGGACTACCTTACGAGCAGTACTTC. Its protein is CASSRGLPYEQYF.

This clone was seen once. The gene calls are TRBV13 and TRBJ1-2; no clear D gene. CDR3 length equals 13 residues. The V end was cut by 5 bases, the J end by 2 bases, with 9 bases between. Germline values: CDR1 PRHDT, CDR2 FYEKMQ (reference sequence). The CDR3 here is CASSRELNYGYTF. Here the CDR3 DNA reads TGTGCCAGCAGCCGAGAGTTGAACTATGGCTACACCTTC. The full variable domain, its missing parts supplied by reference TRBV13 and TRBJ1-2, is AAGVIQSPRHLIKEKRETATLKCYPIPRHDTVYWYQQGPGQDPQFLISFYEKMQSDKGSIPDRFSAQQFSDYHSELNMSSLELGDSALYFCASSRELNYGYTFGSGTRLTVV.

This chain links TRBV7-8 with TRBJ1-6; 10 nucleotides agree with TRBD1. This CDR3 spans 17 amino acids. V lost 5 bases, J lost 9 bases, and 13 bases stayed unmatched. Germline V gene lookup returns CDR1 SGHVS and CDR2 FQNEAQ. CDR3 sequence: CASSLLSRGQGISPLHF. The CDR3 region has the DNA TGTGCCAGCAGCCTGCTCTCGAGGGGACAGGGGATTTCACCCCTCCACTTT.

V is TRBV5-4 and J is TRBJ1-1, with a tentative D call TRBD1 (5 bases). Germline-derived CDR1 and CDR2 are SGHNT and YYREEE (reference sequence). V was trimmed by 3 bases and J by 6 bases, leaving 24 bases between them. The CDR3 is 17 amino acids. The CDR3 region has the DNA TGTGCCAGCAGCTCGCCCCCTGGGGCTTACGGAGTGCCTGAAGCTTTCTTT. Protein sequence: CASSSPPGAYGVPEAFF. The entire variable domain, with the rest obtained from reference TRBV5-4 and TRBJ1-1, is as follows: ETGVTQSPTHLIKTRGQQVTLRCSSQSGHNTVSWYQQALGQGPQFIFQYYREEENGRGNFPPRFSGLQFPNYSSELNVNALELDDSALYLCASSSPPGAYGVPEAFFGQGTRLTVV.

This chain connects TRBV19 to TRBJ2-2, with unresolved D. Germline V gene lookup returns CDR1 LNHDA and CDR2 SQIVND (reference sequence). V lost 1 base, J lost 0 bases, and 9 bases lay in between. This CDR3 region has 16 residues. In DNA form, the CDR3 reads TGTGCCAGTAGTATAGCAGTAGCTACGAACACCGGGGAGCTGTTTTTT. Translating it yields CASSIAVATNTGELFF.

The chain joins TRBV2 to TRBJ1-2, with 7 bases that match TRBD1. Per the germline V gene, CDR1 is SNHLY and CDR2 is FYNNEI. Trimming took 4 bases from V and 0 from J; bases not matched to a gene: 8. The CDR3 has 16 residues. CDR3 loop: CASSGITGETNYGYTF. CDR3 nucleotides: TGTGCCAGCAGTGGGATCACAGGGGAAACTAACTATGGCTACACCTTC.

V usage is TRBV15 and J usage is TRBJ1-2; D gene ambiguous. Germline V gene lookup returns CDR1 LNHNV and CDR2 YYDKDF (reference sequence). CDR3 length: 18 amino acids. The V and J ends lost 6 bases and 1 base respectively, with 24 bases between them. CDR3 region: CATSPDHGSDSFNYGYTF. CDR3 sequence (DNA): TGTGCCACCAGTCCCGACCATGGATCCGACTCATTTAACTATGGCTACACCTTC.

The DNA for the CDR3 is TGTGCCAGTAGTCCTCGACTAGCGGGGGGCAATGAGCAGTTCTTC. Amino acids: CASSPRLAGGNEQFF. The chain links TRBV19 to TRBJ2-1; 13 bases agree with TRBD2. CDR3 length: 15 amino acids. The junction had 4 bases not matched to a gene; V was cut back by 5 bases and J by 6 bases. From germline, CDR1 is LNHDA and CDR2 SQIVND (reference sequence).

The chain employs TRBV6-5 and TRBJ2-2; the D gene is possibly TRBD1 (6 bases). CDR1 and CDR2 (germline): MNHEY, SVGAGI. CDR3 length: 15 residues. Trimming took 6 bases from V and 0 from J, leaving 11 bases between them. The CDR3 nucleotides are TGTGCCAGCAGGGAGACAGGCCCGAACACCGGGGAGCTGTTTTTT. Protein sequence: CASRETGPNTGELFF.

The CDR3 spells CASSLGGQGSETQYF. CDR3 nucleotides: TGTGCCAGCAGCTTAGGGGGGCAGGGGTCGGAGACCCAGTACTTC. The V gene is TRBV11-3, the J gene TRBJ2-5; maybe TRBD1 (6 bases). This CDR3 has 15 residues. Trimming stripped 1 base from V and 5 bases from J, with 14 bases between. Germline assignment: CDR1 SGHNT and CDR2 YENEEA.

The chain joins TRBV9 to TRBJ2-5; D may be TRBD1 (7 bases). CDR3 size: 16 residues. Looked up from germline, CDR1 is SGDLS and CDR2 is YYNGEE. V lost 4 bases and J 2 bases, leaving 18 bases between the germline ends. CDR3 DNA: TGTGCCAGCAGCCCGAGCGCGGGACAGTATCAAGAGACCCAGTACTTC. Amino acids: CASSPSAGQYQETQYF.

The rearrangement links TRBV6-5 to TRBJ1-2; tentatively, D is TRBD1 (5 bases). The CDR3 is 13 residues long. Germline CDR1 is MNHEY and CDR2 is SVGAGI. The V gene lost 5 bases and the J gene lost 5 bases, with 12 bases spanning the gap. As DNA, the CDR3 is TGTGCCAGCAGTAGACGGGGGGTTTATGGCTACACCTTC. Amino acid sequence: CASSRRGVYGYTF.

This chain connects TRBV9 to TRBJ2-1, with no clear D. The CDR3 runs to 18 residues. The germline V gene encodes CDR1 SGDLS and CDR2 YYNGEE. The V end was cut by 3 bases, the J end by 0 bases, with 19 bases between. CDR3 sequence: CASSGRLNALSSYNEQFF. The CDR3 bases are TGTGCCAGCAGCGGTCGACTGAATGCGTTAAGCTCCTACAATGAGCAGTTCTTC.

The rearrangement uses TRBV6-6 and TRBJ1-6, with no clear D. V dropped 5 bases and J dropped 0 bases, with 14 bases sitting between them. CDR1 is MNHNY, CDR2 SVGAGI, per germline (reference sequence). This CDR3 comprises 17 residues. CDR3 in DNA: TGTGCCAGCAGTCAGGATCGACGGAGCTCCTATAATTCACCCCTCCACTTT. Its translation is CASSQDRRSSYNSPLHF.

This clone came up once. The chain links TRBV18 to TRBJ1-6, with 10 bases fitting TRBD1. CDR1 is KGHSH, CDR2 LQKENI, per germline. J lost 7 bases, V lost 0 bases, and 3 bases had no gene match. The CDR3 has 16 amino acids. This CDR3 is CASSPPGQGSNSPLHF. The CDR3 nucleotides are TGTGCCAGCTCACCACCGGGACAGGGGTCGAATTCACCCCTCCACTTT.

The J gene is TRBJ1-6, the V gene TRBV20-1; a weak D match, TRBD1 (6 bases). Germline lookup yields CDR1 DFQATT and CDR2 SNEGSKA (reference sequence). V was trimmed by 3 bases and J by 7 bases, leaving 10 bases between them. This CDR3 has 13 amino acids. The CDR3 bases are TGCAGTGCTAGTACAGGGTTCAATTCACCCCTCCACTTT. Amino acid sequence: CSASTGFNSPLHF.

The gene calls are TRBV28 and TRBJ2-1, with D perhaps matching TRBD1 (6 bases). Germline lookup yields CDR1 MDHEN and CDR2 SYDVKM. Trimming removed 6 bases from V and 4 bases from J, with 10 bases in between. The CDR3 runs 13 residues. CDR3: CASRGGQYNEQFF. Here the CDR3 DNA reads TGTGCCAGCAGGGGCGGACAGTACAATGAGCAGTTCTTC.

The gene calls are TRBV27 and TRBJ2-1; 7 bases map to TRBD1. Germline-derived CDR1 and CDR2 are MNHEY and SMNVEV (reference sequence). Trimming took 8 bases from V and 13 from J; bases not matched to a gene: 5. The CDR3 consists of 10 residues. This CDR3 is CASGQVLQFF. CDR3 coding DNA: TGTGCCAGCGGACAGGTCCTACAGTTCTTC.

The chain has TRBV19 and TRBJ1-1; D is undetermined. V lost 4 bases and J lost 2, with 14 bases in between. Germline CDR1 and CDR2: LNHDA and SQIVND (reference sequence). The CDR3 has 15 residues. The CDR3 loop is CASSRGVQVNTEAFF. CDR3 DNA: TGTGCCAGTAGTAGGGGAGTTCAGGTAAACACTGAAGCTTTCTTT.

This rearrangement joins TRBV7-9 to TRBJ2-5; 8 bases are shared with TRBD2. This CDR3 has 14 residues. V lost 2 bases to trimming and J lost 4 bases; unmatched junction nucleotides: 3. The germline V gene has CDR1 SEHNR and CDR2 FQNEAQ (reference sequence). As DNA, the CDR3 is TGTGCCAGCAGCTTACCCGGGGGGGGAGAGACCCAGTACTTC. Protein sequence: CASSLPGGGETQYF.

The chain recombines TRBV27 with TRBJ2-3; 8 bases line up with TRBD2. Germline V gene lookup returns CDR1 MNHEY and CDR2 SMNVEV (reference sequence). V lost 6 bases and J lost 3; bases outside the gene matches: 8. The CDR3 consists of 15 residues. For the CDR3, the DNA is TGTGCCAGCAGCGGGGGGGAACAATGGACAGATACGCAGTATTTT. Translation gives CASSGGEQWTDTQYF.

V usage is TRBV28 and J usage is TRBJ2-3; D not resolved. Trimming took 6 bases from V and 1 from J, leaving 5 bases between them. The CDR3 is 12 residues long. Germline assignment: CDR1 MDHEN and CDR2 SYDVKM. In DNA, the CDR3 is TGTGCCAGCAGCGGAGGCACAGATACGCAGTATTTT. This codes for CASSGGTDTQYF.

The genes are TRBV27 and TRBJ1-6; unclear D gene. The CDR3 has 16 residues. Germline CDR1 is MNHEY and CDR2 is SMNVEV (reference sequence). Trimming took off 0 bases at V and 1 base at J, with 7 bases between the two ends. The CDR3 here is CASSLSSRSYNSPLHF. CDR3 nucleotides: TGTGCCAGCAGTTTATCGAGCCGATCCTATAATTCACCCCTCCACTTT.

The chain uses TRBV27 and TRBJ1-1, with 7 bases that match TRBD1. Germline V gene lookup returns CDR1 MNHEY and CDR2 SMNVEV (reference sequence). The CDR3 covers 15 residues. J was trimmed by 7 bases and V by 8 bases; bases with no gene match: 16. This chain's CDR3 is CASPPSPLDRDEAFF. The CDR3 nucleotides read TGTGCCAGCCCACCGTCCCCTCTCGACAGGGATGAAGCTTTCTTT.

The chain carries TRBV5-1 and TRBJ2-7, with D maybe TRBD1 (6 bases). The CDR3 has 14 residues. The V gene lost 4 bases and the J gene lost 3 bases, with 14 bases spanning the gap. Germline V gene sequence: CDR1 SGHRS, CDR2 YFSETQ. CDR3 coding DNA: TGCGCCAGCAGCCTCGGGACACTATACTACGAGCAGTACTTC. The encoded protein is CASSLGTLYYEQYF.

This clone came up once. The chain carries TRBV18 and TRBJ1-1, with D perhaps TRBD1 (5 bases). Germline V CDR1 and CDR2: KGHSH, LQKENI. This CDR3 is built from 11 residues. The V and J ends lost 6 bases and 4 bases respectively, with 6 bases between them. The CDR3 here is CASSDSTEAFF. CDR3 in DNA: TGTGCCAGCTCCGACAGCACTGAAGCTTTCTTT.

V is TRBV30 and J is TRBJ1-5; weak D call: TRBD1 (6 bases). Germline V lookup: CDR1 GTSNPN, CDR2 SVGIG (reference sequence). V dropped 1 base and J dropped 6 bases, with 13 bases sitting between them. CDR3 length equals 14 residues. CDR3 region: CAWSGGGRAQPQHF. CDR3 bases: TGTGCCTGGAGTGGCGGGGGGCGAGCTCAGCCCCAGCATTTT.